This T cell receptor (beta chain) was obtained from a study of cytomegalovirus exposure and HLA in healthy donors. Study summary: Some 77 million unique TCRs from HLA-typed donors were held in an early release of data.

Regarding this clone: The antigen is not known.

This CDR3 is built from 14 residues. V lost 3 bases, J lost 4 bases, and 3 bases stayed unmatched. CDR1 and CDR2 from the germline V gene are SGHRS and YFSETQ. Study-wide points: Reportedly, diagnosis of cytomegalovirus status by the classifier showed high specificity and sensitivity.

PCR used 60 Vbeta primers and 13 Jbeta primers. Method: immunoSEQ multiplex PCR; TCRdb's copy keeps in-frame clones and lacks some. The data include 140,000 or so clones; the top ten clones carry 0.96%. J is TRBJ2-5 and V is TRBV5-1; 10 bases match TRBD1. The sample was PBMCs. This TCR was recovered from a male donor in good health and CMV-seronegative. The CDR3, as DNA: TGCGCCAGCAGCTCGGGACAGGGGCGAGAGACCCAGTACTTC. Translated: CASSSGQGRETQYF.